The T cell receptor (beta chain) described here comes from a study of T cell responses to AZD1222 COVID-19 vaccine. Notes on the study in general: Only after the peak T cell response were repertoires sampled. Spike-specific TCR breadth rose after two AZD1222 doses, and depth rose as well. CD4 TCRs associated with vaccination spanned spike, dominating at 160-218 and 743-854.

V lost 5 bases to trimming and J lost 2 bases; unmatched junction nucleotides: 6. The CDR3 consists of 14 residues. Germline values: CDR1 MDHEN, CDR2 SYDVKM. On this clone itself: Its matching antigen is unknown.

TCRdb's table, derived via immunoSEQ multiplex PCR, lists solely in-frame clones and lacks some. The profile covers some 200,000 clones, with over 85% appearing a single time and 3.6% taken by the ten largest. The source is an adult who received the MenACWY meningococcal vaccine as a control. The sequenced sample was peripheral blood, obtained 28 days after the second dose of the MenACWY control vaccine. This chain connects TRBV28 to TRBJ2-7; TRBD2 matches 7 bases. CDR3 residues: CASSEGGDAYEQYF. The CDR3 DNA follows: TGTGCCAGCAGTGAGGGAGGGGACGCCTACGAGCAGTACTTC.